One sample yielded the 11 T cell receptor beta chains listed below, sequenced in a study of human T cells and chemical hapten exposure. Using its own MiXCR run on the RACE reads, TCRdb lists one record per CDR3 protein. The sample has tens of thousands of distinct CDR3 sequences, 5% to 8.5% seen once. Time point specified: patch test 2, 6 weeks after DPC sensitization. Treatment in this sample: therapeutic diphenylcyclopropenone sensitization with weekly scalp DPC. This specimen was whole blood, taken in connection with sensitization to the hapten diphenylcyclopropenone (DPC). Receptor source: a woman aged 25-40 years with alopecia areata. Some clones in this sample may be carry-over from other donors' samples.

This clonotype was observed a few times. In DNA form, the CDR3 reads TGCAGCGCCACCAGCCCAGGGGATGGCTACACCTTC. Residues: CSATSPGDGYTF. The chain combines TRBV29-1 with TRBJ1-2; perhaps TRBD1 as D (6 bases). The CDR3 contains 12 residues. CDR1 and CDR2 from the germline V gene are SQVTM and ANQGSEA. Trimming left V 7 bases short and J 6 bases short, with 15 bases between.

The chain uses TRBV20-1 and TRBJ2-5; a weak D match, TRBD1 (6 bases). The CDR3 length is 17 residues. V lost 4 bases and J lost 2, with 23 bases in between. Germline V gene data show CDR1 as DFQATT and CDR2 as SNEGSKA (reference sequence). The CDR3 sequence: CSATTGLTKVAQETQYF. DNA for the CDR3: TGCAGTGCTACTACAGGGCTCACCAAGGTCGCACAAGAGACCCAGTACTTC.

This clonotype was counted ten times or more. This chain connects TRBV20-1 to TRBJ1-1; weak D call: TRBD1 (5 bases). Deletions cut 6 bases from V and 2 bases from J, with 13 bases between. CDR1 and CDR2 (germline): DFQATT, SNEGSKA (reference sequence). The CDR3 consists of 13 residues. The CDR3 spells CSALSDSNTEAFF. DNA of the CDR3: TGCAGTGCCCTCTCAGACAGCAACACTGAAGCTTTCTTT.

This clonotype occurred many times. The chain uses TRBV5-6 and TRBJ1-1; tentatively, D is TRBD1 (5 bases). The germline CDR1 and CDR2 sequences are SGHDT and YYEEEE. This CDR3 is built from 14 residues. The V end lost 5 bases, the J end lost 2 bases, and 13 bases lay between the germline ends. Here the CDR3 reads CASSYGQGNTEAFF. CDR3 coding DNA: TGTGCCAGCAGTTACGGACAAGGCAACACTGAAGCTTTCTTT.

This clonotype was recorded many times. The chain uses TRBV12-3 or TRBV12-4 and TRBJ2-4; TRBD2 aligns across 13 bases. V dropped 4 bases and J dropped 6; count of bases not matched to a gene: 6. The CDR3 covers 16 residues. CDR3 region: CASSSGLAGVGNIQYF. The CDR3 region has the DNA TGTGCCAGCAGTTCAGGACTAGCGGGGGTCGGAAACATTCAGTACTTC.

This clonotype was detected many times. The gene calls are TRBV6-2 or TRBV6-3 and TRBJ2-5; 9 bases are shared with TRBD2. The germline CDR1 and CDR2 sequences are MNHEY and SVGEGT. After removal of 4 bases from V and 2 bases from J, the junction contained 5 bases not matched to a gene. The CDR3 length is 15 residues. The CDR3 loop is CASSLAGAFQETQYF. CDR3 nucleotide sequence: TGTGCCAGCAGTTTAGCGGGGGCCTTTCAAGAGACCCAGTACTTC.

This clonotype has ten or more counts. The chain uses TRBV2 and TRBJ2-7, with D perhaps being TRBD1 or TRBD2 (7 bases each). Trimming removed 1 base from V and 4 bases from J, with 14 bases in between. CDR1 is SNHLY and CDR2 is FYNNEI in the germline V gene. The CDR3 is 15 residues long. The CDR3 loop is CASSEETGRVYEQYF. CDR3 in DNA: TGTGCCAGCAGTGAAGAGACAGGGAGGGTTTACGAGCAGTACTTC.

This sequence joins TRBV12-3 or TRBV12-4 and TRBJ1-5; no firm D call. This CDR3 contains 14 residues. Trimming removed 3 bases from V and 7 bases from J, with 13 bases in between. CDR3 sequence: CASSFSSIGQPQHF. As DNA, the CDR3 is TGTGCCAGCAGTTTTAGCTCCATTGGGCAGCCCCAGCATTTT.

The CDR3 nucleotides read TGTGCCAGCAAGGGGGTTAACTATGGCTACACCTTC. This encodes CASKGVNYGYTF. The chain uses TRBV27 and TRBJ1-2; D might be TRBD1 (6 bases). Trimming removed 7 bases from V and 1 base from J, with 7 bases in between. The V gene's germline CDR1 is MNHEY and CDR2 SMNVEV (reference sequence). The CDR3 extends over 12 amino acids.

This clonotype was recorded many times. The chain recombines TRBV5-1 with TRBJ2-1; D is unclear. Trimming took off 0 bases at V and 2 bases at J, with 9 bases between the two ends. The CDR3 totals 15 residues. Germline CDR1 reads SGHRS; CDR2 reads YFSETQ. The CDR3 bases are TGCGCCAGCAGCTTGGCCCCCAATACCTACAATGAGCAGTTCTTC. It specifies CASSLAPNTYNEQFF.

This clonotype has a count of ten or more. The chain joins TRBV3-1 to TRBJ2-7, with a tentative D call TRBD1 (5 bases). V was trimmed by 0 bases and J by 0 bases, leaving 12 bases between them. The CDR3 runs to 16 residues. The germline CDR1 and CDR2 sequences are LGHDT and YNNKEL (reference sequence). CDR3 sequence (DNA): TGTGCCAGCAGCCAAGAAGGCCAGGGTAGCTCCTACGAGCAGTACTTC. Residues: CASSQEGQGSSYEQYF.